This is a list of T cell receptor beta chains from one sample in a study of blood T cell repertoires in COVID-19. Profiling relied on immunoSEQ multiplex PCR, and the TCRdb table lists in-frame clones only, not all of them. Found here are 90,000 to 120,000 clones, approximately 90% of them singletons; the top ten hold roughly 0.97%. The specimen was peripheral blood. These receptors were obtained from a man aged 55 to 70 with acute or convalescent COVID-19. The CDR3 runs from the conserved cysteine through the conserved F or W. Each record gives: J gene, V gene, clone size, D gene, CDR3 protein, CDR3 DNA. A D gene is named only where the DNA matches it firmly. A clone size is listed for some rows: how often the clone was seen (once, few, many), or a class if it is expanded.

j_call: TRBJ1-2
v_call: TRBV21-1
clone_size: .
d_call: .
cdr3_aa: CASGPVEGGSGYTF
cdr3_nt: TGTGCCAGCGGCCCGGTTGAAGGGGGCAGTGGCTACACCTTC

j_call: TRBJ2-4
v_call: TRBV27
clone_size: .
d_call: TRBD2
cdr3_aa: CASGPSRGGTIQYF
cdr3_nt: TGTGCCAGCGGCCCTAGCCGGGGAGGGACCATTCAGTACTTC

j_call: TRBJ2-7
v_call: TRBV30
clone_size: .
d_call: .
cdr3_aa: CAWSVASEQYF
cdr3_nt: TGTGCCTGGAGTGTCGCGAGCGAGCAGTACTTC

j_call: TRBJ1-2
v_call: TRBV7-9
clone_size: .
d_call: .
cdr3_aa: CASSPSPQGNYGYTF
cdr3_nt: TGTGCCAGCAGCCCATCCCCCCAGGGGAACTATGGCTACACCTTC

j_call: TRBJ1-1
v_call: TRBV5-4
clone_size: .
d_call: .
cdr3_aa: CASSPGQPANTEAFF
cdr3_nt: TGTGCCAGCAGCCCAGGACAGCCCGCGAACACTGAAGCTTTCTTT

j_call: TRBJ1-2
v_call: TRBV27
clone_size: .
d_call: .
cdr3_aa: CASSLFYSGDGYTF
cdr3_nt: TGTGCCAGCAGTTTATTCTATTCGGGGGATGGCTACACCTTC

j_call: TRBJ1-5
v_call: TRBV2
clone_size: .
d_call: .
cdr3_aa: CASSTSTVSNQPQHF
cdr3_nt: .

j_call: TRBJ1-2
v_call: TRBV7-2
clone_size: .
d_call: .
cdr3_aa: CASSPGQNYGYTF
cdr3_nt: TGTGCCAGCAGCCCCGGACAAAACTATGGCTACACCTTC

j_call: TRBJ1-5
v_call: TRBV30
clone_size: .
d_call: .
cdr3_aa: CAWGRGGDQPQHF
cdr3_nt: TGTGCCTGGGGTCGGGGGGGGGATCAGCCCCAGCATTTT

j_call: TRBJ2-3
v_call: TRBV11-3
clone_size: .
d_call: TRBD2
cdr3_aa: CASKGRGTDTQYF
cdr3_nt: TGTGCCAGCAAGGGGAGGGGCACAGATACGCAGTATTTT

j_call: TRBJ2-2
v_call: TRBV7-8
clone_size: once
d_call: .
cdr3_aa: CASSLRFVAGELFF
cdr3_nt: TGTGCCAGCAGCTTACGGTTCGTGGCCGGGGAGCTGTTTTTT

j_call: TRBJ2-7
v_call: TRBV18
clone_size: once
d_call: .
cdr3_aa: CASSPNAGLGFYEQYF
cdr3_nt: TGTGCCAGCTCACCTAATGCGGGGTTAGGGTTCTACGAGCAGTACTTC

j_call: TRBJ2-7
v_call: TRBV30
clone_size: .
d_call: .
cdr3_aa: CAWSVAPGVEQYF
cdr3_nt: TGTGCCTGGAGTGTAGCCCCGGGAGTCGAGCAGTACTTC

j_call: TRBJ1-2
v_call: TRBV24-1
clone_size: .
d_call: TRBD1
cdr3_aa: CATSDRTGTESYGYTF
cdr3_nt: TGTGCCACCAGTGATAGGACCGGGACAGAGTCCTATGGCTACACCTTC

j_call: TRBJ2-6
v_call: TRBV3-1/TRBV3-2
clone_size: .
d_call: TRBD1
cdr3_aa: CASSQDDRDRGTGANVLTF
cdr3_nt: TGTGCCAGCAGCCAAGACGACCGGGACAGGGGGACTGGGGCCAACGTCCTGACTTTC

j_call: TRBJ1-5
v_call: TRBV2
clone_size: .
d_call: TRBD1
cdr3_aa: CASSGQGAFKPQHF
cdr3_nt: TGTGCCAGCAGTGGACAGGGGGCATTCAAGCCCCAGCATTTT

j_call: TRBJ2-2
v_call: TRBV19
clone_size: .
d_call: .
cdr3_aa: CASSIEGRELFF
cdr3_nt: TGTGCCAGTAGTATCGAGGGCCGGGAGCTGTTTTTT

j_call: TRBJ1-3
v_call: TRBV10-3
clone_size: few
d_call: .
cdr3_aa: CAISEVAGATSSGNTIYF
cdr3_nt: TGTGCCATCAGTGAAGTAGCGGGGGCCACGAGCTCTGGAAACACCATATATTTT